This T cell receptor (beta chain) is drawn from a study of post-analysis software for immune sequencing data. Study in general: Progressive-relapsing, secondary progressive and relapsing-remitting multiple sclerosis were among the disease courses included. General study results and limits: The authors found that F measure strongly co-clustered same-batch samples. Patients with multiple sclerosis recorded significantly lower normalized Chao1 diversity than controls, the study found. In patients, about 5 TRBV segments were more frequent than in controls, with TRBV5-6, TRBV5-1 and TRBV20-1 among them.

On this clonotype: Its antigen remains unknown.

TCR beta cDNA libraries included unique molecular identifiers. Roughly 0.5 million cDNA molecules were obtained from about 0.98 to 11 million T cells. TCRdb re-analysed the PCR reads in MiXCR, keeping a single row per CDR3 protein. The sample records approximately 630,000 distinct CDR3 sequences, approximately 59% being singletons. The CDR3 has 11 residues. Germline V gives CDR1 KGHDR, CDR2 SFDVKD. Trimming took 1 base from V and 12 from J, leaving 6 bases between them. Sample: blood. The chain employs TRBV24-1 and TRBJ2-1; D unclear. The TCR sequence derives from a girl aged 2-15 years with multiple sclerosis. The CDR3 loop is CATSDLGRQFF. CDR3 nucleotides: TGTGCCACCAGTGATTTAGGCAGGCAGTTCTTC.